These 19 T cell receptor beta chains originate from one sample sequenced in a study of metastatic and nonmetastatic thyroid tumors. MiXCR was used by TCRdb to re-call the PCR reads. The sample holds about 16,000 clones; roughly 12% are singletons and the top ten take roughly 30%. Every patient underwent thyroid surgery untreated. The specimen was blood. The receptors come from a female donor with papillary thyroid cancer or a benign thyroid nodule (not recorded which). Some clones in this sample may be carry-over from other donors' samples.

This clone has just a few counts. Sequence at one end of the junction differs from germline and may be a read error. The rearrangement joins TRBV10-2 to TRBJ2-6, with a tentative D call TRBD1 (6 bases). The CDR3 covers 15 residues. The germline V gene encodes CDR1 WSHSY and CDR2 SAAADI. Here the CDR3 reads CASRSGPSGANFLTF. CDR3 coding DNA: TGCGCCAGCAGGTCAGGGCCCTCAGGGGCCAACTTCCTTACTTTC.

In DNA, the CDR3 is TGTGCCAGCATCGAAGGGGATAGCGGTGGGGCTCATGATACGCAGTATTTT. Translated: CASIEGDSGGAHDTQYF. V usage is TRBV9 and J usage is TRBJ2-3; D might be TRBD2 (6 bases). In germline, CDR1 is SGDLS, CDR2 YYNGEE. The germline V and J ends were trimmed by 6 bases and 6 bases, with 26 bases remaining between them. The CDR3 totals 17 residues.

This clone was detected ten times or more. The chain is built from TRBV20-1 and TRBJ2-3, with TRBD2 identical over 7 bases. Per germline, CDR1 DFQATT and CDR2 SNEGSKA (reference sequence). The CDR3 extends over 18 amino acids. Trimming at V came to 0 bases and at J to 6 bases, leaving 18 bases not matched to a gene. CDR3: CSARDDSGGLAAGDTQYF. The CDR3 coding sequence is TGCAGTGCTAGAGATGACTCCGGCGGGCTAGCGGCGGGGGATACGCAGTATTTT.

Many counts were recorded for this clone. This may stem from a read error, because a much larger clone lies one nucleotide away. The chain uses TRBV20-1 and TRBJ2-7; D possibly matches TRBD1 or TRBD2 (6 bases each). The CDR3 covers 12 residues. The germline gives CDR1 DFQATT, CDR2 SNEGSKA (reference sequence). Trimming pared 6 bases from V and 7 bases from J, leaving 16 bases between. CDR3 nucleotide sequence: TGCAGTGCACAGGGATTGGGAGGAGAGCAGTACTTC. This gives the protein CSAQGLGGEQYF.

The sample holds many counts of this clone. The chain uses TRBV4-1 and TRBJ1-1; D remains ambiguous. The germline V gene encodes CDR1 MGHRA and CDR2 YSYEKL. V shed 4 bases and J shed 1 base, with 19 bases lying between them. The CDR3 extends over 17 amino acids. The CDR3 DNA follows: TGCGCCAGCAGCCCCGTCTTTCCAAAGGTAGAGAACACTGAAGCTTTCTTT. Translating it yields CASSPVFPKVENTEAFF.

The J gene is TRBJ2-3, the V gene TRBV11-2; D is unclear. The CDR3 is 17 amino acids. Looked up from germline, CDR1 is SGHAT and CDR2 is FQNNGV. The V and J ends lost 1 base and 5 bases respectively, with 19 bases between them. DNA of the CDR3: TGTGCCAGCAGCTTAGGGGTCGGGTTAGGTAACGTAGATACGCAGTATTTT. Residues: CASSLGVGLGNVDTQYF. Complete variable domain (other parts from reference TRBV11-2 and TRBJ2-3): EAGVAQSPRYKIIEKRQSVAFWCNPISGHATLYWYQQILGQGPKLLIQFQNNGVVDDSQLPKDRFSAERLKGVDSTLKIQPAKLEDSAVYLCASSLGVGLGNVDTQYFGPGTRLTVL.

This clone came up many times. This chain joins TRBV28 and TRBJ1-5; no clear D gene. The CDR3 length is 16 residues. V was trimmed by 5 bases and J by 5 bases, leaving 19 bases between them. The germline CDR1 and CDR2 sequences are MDHEN and SYDVKM. CDR3 sequence: CASSILRSLGDQPQHF. DNA of the CDR3: TGTGCCAGCAGTATCCTAAGGAGCCTGGGTGATCAGCCCCAGCATTTT.

This clone was seen at least ten times. CDR3 nucleotides: TGTGCCAGCAGCCAGGCGGGAACTGGTGGCTACACCTTC. This codes for CASSQAGTGGYTF. The V call is TRBV7-3, the J call TRBJ1-2; D unresolved. Germline V gene lookup returns CDR1 SGHTA and CDR2 FQGTGA. The V and J ends lost 5 bases and 7 bases respectively, with 14 bases between them. CDR3 length equals 13 residues.

Notes on this clone: One base away lies a much larger clone, so this may be a sequencing read error. This chain joins TRBV7-3 and TRBJ2-1; a weak D match, TRBD1 (7 bases). This CDR3 has 13 amino acids. Trimming removed 7 bases from V and 8 bases from J, with 15 bases in between. Germline CDR1 and CDR2: SGHTA and FQGTGA. This CDR3 is CASIQGGGDEQFF. DNA for the CDR3: TGTGCCAGCATCCAAGGAGGGGGCGATGAGCAGTTCTTC. Filled out from reference TRBV7-3 and TRBJ2-1, the complete variable domain reads GAGVSQTPSNKVTEKGKYVELRCDPISGHTALYWYRQSLGQGPEFLIYFQGTGAADDSGLPNDRFFAVRPEGSVSTLKIQRTERGDSAVYLCASIQGGGDEQFFGPGTRLTVL.

This clone is labeled as medium-sized. The chain carries TRBV9 and TRBJ1-6; D unresolved. Germline V CDR1 and CDR2: SGDLS, YYNGEE. Trimming shortened V by 4 bases and J by 3 bases, and 17 bases separated the two germline ends. The CDR3 length is 17 residues. CDR3 protein: CASSLRVEVGYNSPLHF. CDR3 bases: TGTGCCAGCAGCCTTCGGGTGGAGGTTGGCTATAATTCACCCCTCCACTTT.

This clone was counted at least ten times. The chain combines TRBV4-1 with TRBJ1-5; maybe TRBD1 (6 bases). The CDR3 extends over 15 amino acids. CDR1 is MGHRA, CDR2 YSYEKL, per germline. The V and J ends lost 3 bases and 3 bases respectively, with 12 bases between them. The chain's CDR3 is CASSHGRGSNQPQHF. The CDR3 region has the DNA TGCGCCAGCAGCCACGGCAGGGGTTCCAATCAGCCCCAGCATTTT.

This clone occurred many times. The V gene is TRBV12-3 or TRBV12-4, the J gene TRBJ1-1; D gene uncertain. The V end was cut by 0 bases, the J end by 5 bases, with 7 bases between. The CDR3 is 13 amino acids. CDR3 coding DNA: TGTGCCAGCAGTTTAGCCCGTTTGACTGAAGCTTTCTTT. Its translation: CASSLARLTEAFF.

This clone was recorded many times. The V and J genes are TRBV4-1 and TRBJ1-2; D not resolved. CDR3 size: 17 residues. The ends were cut back, 2 bases at V and 0 bases at J, with 16 bases in the middle. Germline-derived CDR1 and CDR2 are MGHRA and YSYEKL. The CDR3 bases are TGCGCCAGCAGCCAAAGCCCCCGCGGCGAAACTAACTATGGCTACACCTTC. This gives the protein CASSQSPRGETNYGYTF.

At least ten counts were recorded for this clone. This may be a read error: a much more frequent sequence differs by one nucleotide. The chain combines TRBV28 with TRBJ2-4, with D possibly being TRBD1 (5 bases). The CDR3 is 16 amino acids. Looked up from germline, CDR1 is MDHEN and CDR2 is SYDVKM. Trimming shortened V by 8 bases and J by 0 bases, and 17 bases separated the two germline ends. The CDR3 protein is CASGGMTDRAKNIQYF. CDR3 nucleotide sequence: TGTGCCAGCGGTGGAATGACAGACCGAGCCAAAAACATTCAGTACTTC.

This clone has a count of ten or more. The genes are TRBV20-1 and TRBJ2-1; 7 nucleotides agree with TRBD2. The CDR3 has 14 amino acids. Looked up from germline, CDR1 is DFQATT and CDR2 is SNEGSKA (reference sequence). The V and J ends lost 5 bases and 0 bases, in that order; junction bases with no gene match: 4. The CDR3 protein is CSAPSGSSYNEQFF. CDR3 coding DNA: TGCAGTGCTCCTAGCGGCAGCTCCTACAATGAGCAGTTCTTC.

This clone was recorded many times. The genes are TRBV13 and TRBJ1-3; no reliable D call. Germline V gene sequence: CDR1 PRHDT, CDR2 FYEKMQ (reference sequence). CDR3 length equals 14 residues. V was clipped by 1 base and J by 2 bases, with 6 bases between them. The CDR3 protein is CASSLVGTGNTIYF. In DNA, the CDR3 is TGTGCCAGCAGCTTAGTGGGAACTGGAAACACCATATATTTT.

V gene TRBV6-1 combines with J gene TRBJ1-1; 12 bases map to TRBD1. Germline V lookup: CDR1 MNHNS, CDR2 SASEGT. V lost 5 bases, J lost 10 bases, and 5 bases stayed unmatched. The CDR3 has 13 amino acids. The DNA of the CDR3 is TGTGCCAGCAGTCCCGGGACAGGGGGCATAGCTTTCTTT. Protein product: CASSPGTGGIAFF.

In its sample, this clone was seen many times. The chain links TRBV5-6 to TRBJ2-7; TRBD1 agrees at 10 bases. Germline V gene data show CDR1 as SGHDT and CDR2 as YYEEEE. The CDR3 totals 13 residues. V lost 4 bases and J lost 4; bases outside the gene matches: 2. Here the CDR3 DNA reads TGTGCCAGCAGCGGGACAGGGGCTTACGAGCAGTACTTC. As protein: CASSGTGAYEQYF.

The chain links TRBV2 to TRBJ1-2; D not certain. This CDR3 has 11 amino acids. Germline CDR1 SNHLY, CDR2 FYNNEI. The V end was cut by 6 bases, the J end by 2 bases, with 4 bases between. The CDR3 region is CASSYNYGYTF. DNA for the CDR3: TGTGCCAGCAGCTACAACTATGGCTACACCTTC.